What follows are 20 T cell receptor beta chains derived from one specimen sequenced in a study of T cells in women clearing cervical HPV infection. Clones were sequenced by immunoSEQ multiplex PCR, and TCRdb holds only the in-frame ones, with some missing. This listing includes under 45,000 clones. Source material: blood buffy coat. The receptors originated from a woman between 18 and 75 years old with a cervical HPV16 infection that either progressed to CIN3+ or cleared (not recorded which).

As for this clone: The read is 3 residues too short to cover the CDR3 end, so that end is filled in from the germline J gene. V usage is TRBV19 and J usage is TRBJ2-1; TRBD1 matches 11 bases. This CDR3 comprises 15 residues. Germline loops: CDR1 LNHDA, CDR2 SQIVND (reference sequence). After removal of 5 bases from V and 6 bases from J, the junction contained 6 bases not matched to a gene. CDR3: CASSPGQGVFNEQFF. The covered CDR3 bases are TGTGCCAGTAGTCCGGGACAGGGGGTTTTCAATGAG.

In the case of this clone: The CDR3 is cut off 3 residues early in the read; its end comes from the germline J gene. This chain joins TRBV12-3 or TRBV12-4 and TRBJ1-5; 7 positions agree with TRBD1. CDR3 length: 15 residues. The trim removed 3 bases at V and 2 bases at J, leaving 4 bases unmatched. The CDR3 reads CASSFSTGGNQPQHF. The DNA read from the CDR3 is TGTGCCAGCAGTTTTAGTACAGGGGGCAATCAGCCC.

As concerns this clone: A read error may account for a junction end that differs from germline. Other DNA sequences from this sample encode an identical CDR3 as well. CDR3 DNA, as far as it was read: TGCGCCAGCAGATTACAGAGCTCTGGAAACACA. It encodes CASRLQSSGNT. The entire CDR3 reads CASRLQSSGNTIYF. This rearrangement joins TRBV5-1 to TRBJ1-3; D gene ambiguous. The read gets to within 3 residues of the CDR3 end, and the germline J gene fills in the rest. CDR3 size: 14 residues. Germline CDR1 and CDR2: SGHRS and YFSETQ.

The CDR3 reads CASSQLRDSLTYEQYF. CDR3 bases read: TGTGCCAGCAGCCAGCTCCGGGACAGCCTTACCTACGAG. The chain is built from TRBV14 and TRBJ2-7, with 7 bases fitting TRBD1. The read gets to within 3 residues of the CDR3 end, and the germline J gene fills in the rest. The J segment lost 2 bases and the V segment lost 3 bases, leaving 10 bases of the junction unmatched. CDR3 length: 16 residues. Per the germline V gene, CDR1 is SGHDN and CDR2 is FVKESK.

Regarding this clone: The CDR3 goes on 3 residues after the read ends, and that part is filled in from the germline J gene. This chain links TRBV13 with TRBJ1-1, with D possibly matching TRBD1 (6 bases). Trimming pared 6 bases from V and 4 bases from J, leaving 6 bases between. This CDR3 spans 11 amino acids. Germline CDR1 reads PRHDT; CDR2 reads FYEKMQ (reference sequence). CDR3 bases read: TGTGCCAGCAGGGGGGCCACTGAA. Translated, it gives CASRGATE. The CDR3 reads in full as CASRGATEAFF.

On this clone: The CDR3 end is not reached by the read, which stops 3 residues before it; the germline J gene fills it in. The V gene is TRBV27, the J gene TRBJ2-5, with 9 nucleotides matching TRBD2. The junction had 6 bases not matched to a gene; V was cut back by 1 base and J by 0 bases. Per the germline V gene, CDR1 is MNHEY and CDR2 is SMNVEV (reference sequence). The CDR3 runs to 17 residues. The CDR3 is CASSLYPASGNQETQYF. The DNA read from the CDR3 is TGTGCCAGCAGTTTATACCCGGCTAGCGGGAACCAAGAGACC.

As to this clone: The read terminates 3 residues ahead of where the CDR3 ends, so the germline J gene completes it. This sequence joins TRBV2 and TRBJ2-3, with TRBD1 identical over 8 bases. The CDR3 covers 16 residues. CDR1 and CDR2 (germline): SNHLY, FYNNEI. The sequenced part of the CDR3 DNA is TGTGCCAGCAGGGCAGGGGGCACCCTGGGCAATCAGCCG. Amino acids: CASRAGGTLGNQP. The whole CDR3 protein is CASRAGGTLGNQPQYF.

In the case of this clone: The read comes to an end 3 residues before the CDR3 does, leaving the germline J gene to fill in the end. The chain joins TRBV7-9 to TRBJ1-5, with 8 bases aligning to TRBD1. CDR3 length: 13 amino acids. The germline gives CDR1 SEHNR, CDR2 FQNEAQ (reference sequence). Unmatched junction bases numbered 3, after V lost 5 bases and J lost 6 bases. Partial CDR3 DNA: TGTGCCAGCAGCCCGACAGGGGTTCAGCCC. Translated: CASSPTGVQP. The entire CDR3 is CASSPTGVQPQHF.

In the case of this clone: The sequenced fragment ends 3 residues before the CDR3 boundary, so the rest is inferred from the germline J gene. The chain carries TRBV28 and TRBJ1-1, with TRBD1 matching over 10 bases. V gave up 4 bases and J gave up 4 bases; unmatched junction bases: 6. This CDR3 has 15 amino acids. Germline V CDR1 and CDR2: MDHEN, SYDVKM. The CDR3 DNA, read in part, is TGTGCCAGCAGTTCATTGACAGGGGGCATCACTGAA. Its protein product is CASSSLTGGITE. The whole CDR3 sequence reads CASSSLTGGITEAFF.

CDR3 residues: CSARLRDTIVGNEQFF. CDR3 DNA, as far as it was read: TGCAGTGCTAGACTCCGGGACACAATTGTGGGCAATGAG. The chain links TRBV20-1 to TRBJ2-1; possibly TRBD1 for D (6 bases). The read finishes 3 residues shy of the CDR3 end, and the germline J gene is used to complete it. V gave up 2 bases and J gave up 6 bases, with 20 bases separating them. Germline CDR1 reads DFQATT; CDR2 reads SNEGSKA (reference sequence). CDR3 length: 16 residues.

The CDR3 DNA, read in part, is TGCAGTGCTAAACCGGTTAATGAAAAG. Translated: CSAKPVNEK. The CDR3 reads in full as CSAKPVNEKLFF. The chain carries TRBV20-1 and TRBJ2-2, with D unresolved. The read gets to within 3 residues of the CDR3 end, and the germline J gene fills in the rest. CDR3 length: 12 residues. Looked up from germline, CDR1 is DFQATT and CDR2 is SNEGSKA (reference sequence).

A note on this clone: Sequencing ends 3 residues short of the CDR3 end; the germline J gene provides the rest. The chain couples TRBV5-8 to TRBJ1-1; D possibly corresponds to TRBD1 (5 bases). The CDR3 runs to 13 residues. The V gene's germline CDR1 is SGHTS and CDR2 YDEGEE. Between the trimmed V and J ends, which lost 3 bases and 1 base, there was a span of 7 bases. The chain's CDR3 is CASSSTGNTEAFF. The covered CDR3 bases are TGTGCCAGCAGCTCAACAGGGAACACTGAA.

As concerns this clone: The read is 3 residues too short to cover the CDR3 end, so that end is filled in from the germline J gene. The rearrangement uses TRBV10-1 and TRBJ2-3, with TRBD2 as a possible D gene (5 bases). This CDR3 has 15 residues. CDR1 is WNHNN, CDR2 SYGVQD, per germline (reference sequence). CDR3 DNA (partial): TGCGCCAGCAGTGAGTCTTTCTCTAGCAATCAGCCG. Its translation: CASSESFSSNQP. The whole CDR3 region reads CASSESFSSNQPQYF.

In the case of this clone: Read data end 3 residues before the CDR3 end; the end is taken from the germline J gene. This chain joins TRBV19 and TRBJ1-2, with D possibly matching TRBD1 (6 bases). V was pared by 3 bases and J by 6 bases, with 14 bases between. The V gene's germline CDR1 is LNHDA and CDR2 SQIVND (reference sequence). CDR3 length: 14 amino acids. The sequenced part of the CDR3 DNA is TGTGCCAGTAGTATCTCTGGGGGCCTCGATGGC. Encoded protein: CASSISGGLDG. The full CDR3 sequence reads CASSISGGLDGYTF.

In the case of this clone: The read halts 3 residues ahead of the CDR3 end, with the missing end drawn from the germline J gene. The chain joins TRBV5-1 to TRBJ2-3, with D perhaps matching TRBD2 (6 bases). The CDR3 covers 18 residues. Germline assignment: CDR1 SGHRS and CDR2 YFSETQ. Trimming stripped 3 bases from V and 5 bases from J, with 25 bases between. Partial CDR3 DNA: TGCGCCAGCAGCTACCGGGGGAATTTGGGATCGTTTGGAGATACG. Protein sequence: CASSYRGNLGSFGDT. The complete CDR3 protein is CASSYRGNLGSFGDTQYF. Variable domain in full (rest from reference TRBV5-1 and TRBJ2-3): KAGVTQTPRYLIKTRGQQVTLSCSPISGHRSVSWYQQTPGQGLQFLFEYFSETQRNKGNFPGRFSGRQFSNSRSEMNVSTLELGDSALYLCASSYRGNLGSFGDTQYFGPGTRLTVL.

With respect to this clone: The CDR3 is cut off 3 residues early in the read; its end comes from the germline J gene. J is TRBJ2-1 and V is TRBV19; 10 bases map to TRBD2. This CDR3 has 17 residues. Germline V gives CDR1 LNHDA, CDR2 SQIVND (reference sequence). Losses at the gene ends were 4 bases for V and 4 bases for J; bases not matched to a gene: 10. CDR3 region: CASSKMASGSYYNEQFF. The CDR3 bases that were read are TGTGCCAGTAGTAAAATGGCTAGCGGGAGCTATTACAATGAG.

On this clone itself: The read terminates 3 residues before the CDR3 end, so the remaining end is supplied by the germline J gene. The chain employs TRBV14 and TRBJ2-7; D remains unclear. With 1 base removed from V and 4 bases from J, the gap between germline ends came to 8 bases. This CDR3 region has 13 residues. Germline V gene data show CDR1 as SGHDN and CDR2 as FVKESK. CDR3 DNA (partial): TGTGCCAGCAGCCAAGTAATCTCGTACGAG. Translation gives CASSQVISYE. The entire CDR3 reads CASSQVISYEQYF.

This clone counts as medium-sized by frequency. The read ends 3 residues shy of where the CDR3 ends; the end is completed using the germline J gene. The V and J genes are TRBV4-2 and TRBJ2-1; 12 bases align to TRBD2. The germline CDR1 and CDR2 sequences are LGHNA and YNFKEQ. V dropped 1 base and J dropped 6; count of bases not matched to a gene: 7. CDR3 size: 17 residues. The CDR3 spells CASSQGLAGVGSNEQFF. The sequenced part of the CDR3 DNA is TGTGCCAGCAGCCAAGGACTAGCGGGAGTTGGTAGCAATGAG.

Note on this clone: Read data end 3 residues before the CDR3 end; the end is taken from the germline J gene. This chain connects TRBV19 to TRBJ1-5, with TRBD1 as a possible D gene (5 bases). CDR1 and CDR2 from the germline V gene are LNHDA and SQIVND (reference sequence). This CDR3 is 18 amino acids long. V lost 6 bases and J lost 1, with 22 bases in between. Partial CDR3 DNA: TGTGCCAGTAGATCTGGGACTTTGGGGGTGGGAAGCAATCAGCCC. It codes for CASRSGTLGVGSNQP. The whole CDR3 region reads CASRSGTLGVGSNQPQHF.

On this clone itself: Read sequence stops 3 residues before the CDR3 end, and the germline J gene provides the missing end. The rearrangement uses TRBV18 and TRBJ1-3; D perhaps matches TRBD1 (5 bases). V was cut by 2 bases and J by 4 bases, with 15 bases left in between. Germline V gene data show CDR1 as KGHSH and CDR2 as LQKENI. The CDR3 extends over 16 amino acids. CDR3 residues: CASSPSTGIEGNTIYF. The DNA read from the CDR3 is TGTGCCAGCTCACCATCCACAGGAATAGAAGGAAACACC.